The 18 T cell receptor beta chains in this list originate from one sample, sequenced in a study of OX40 agonist ivuxolimab in advanced cancers. Library preparation was by the immunoSEQ multiplex PCR assay. In TCRdb, the immuneACCESS table is reduced to in-frame sequences with V and J assigned. These tables do not hold every clone; where another copy was compared, an unresolved V gene accounts for under half, and the others remain unexplained. The sample records tens of thousands of clones, 85% to 95% of which are singletons. Approximately 1.1% of the sample comes from the top ten. The source material was CD4+ or CD8+ T cells sorted from blood, sampled in a trial of the OX40 agonist ivuxolimab. All receptors derive from an adult with an advanced solid tumor such as melanoma, head and neck, liver or kidney cancer.

This sequence joins TRBV15 and TRBJ2-3; no clear D. Trimming stripped 0 bases from V and 4 bases from J, with 5 bases between. The CDR3 spans 13 residues. CDR1 and CDR2 (germline): LNHNV, YYDKDF (reference sequence). The CDR3: CATSRDLADTQYF. For the CDR3, the DNA is TGTGCCACCAGCAGAGATCTCGCAGATACGCAGTATTTT.

The gene calls are TRBV5-1 and TRBJ2-5; 7 nucleotides match TRBD2. The junction had 4 bases not matched to a gene; V was cut back by 0 bases and J by 2 bases. There are 15 residues in the CDR3. The germline gives CDR1 SGHRS, CDR2 YFSETQ. In nucleotides, the CDR3 is TGCGCCAGCAGCTTGGCCCCGGGGGGACAAGAGACCCAGTACTTC. It codes for CASSLAPGGQETQYF.

The chain couples TRBV5-6 to TRBJ1-1; 10 nucleotides agree with TRBD1. The ends lost 4 bases at V and 5 bases at J; junction bases unmatched: 2. CDR1 SGHDT and CDR2 YYEEEE come from the germline V gene. CDR3 size: 13 residues. As DNA, the CDR3 is TGTGCCAGCAGCAGACAGGGGGCAACTGAAGCTTTCTTT. This encodes CASSRQGATEAFF.

In the case of this clone: An end of the junction does not agree with germline; a read error may underlie this. The V gene is TRBV18, the J gene TRBJ1-1, with D unclear. The germline V gene has CDR1 KGHSH and CDR2 LQKENI. The CDR3 is 12 residues long. This CDR3 reads CASAPANTEAFF. CDR3 nucleotide sequence: TGTGCCAGCGCACCGGCGAACACTGAAGCTTTCTTT. Full variable domain (rest looked up from reference TRBV18 and TRBJ1-1): NAGVMQNPRHLVRRRGQEARLRCSPMKGHSHVYWYRQLPEEGLKFMVYLQKENIIDESGMPKERFSAEFPKEGPSILRIQQVVRGDSAAYFCASAPANTEAFFGQGTRLTVV.

This rearrangement joins TRBV5-1 to TRBJ2-7, with a tentative D call TRBD1 (5 bases). The CDR3 runs to 15 residues. The V end lost 0 bases, the J end lost 7 bases, and 17 bases lay between the germline ends. Germline CDR1 reads SGHRS; CDR2 reads YFSETQ. CDR3 amino acids: CASSLEGQGLREQYF. The DNA of the CDR3 is TGCGCCAGCAGCTTGGAGGGGCAAGGATTACGTGAGCAGTACTTC.

V and J are TRBV4-1 and TRBJ2-7, with D perhaps TRBD1 or TRBD2 (5 bases each). This CDR3 spans 15 amino acids. Per germline, CDR1 MGHRA and CDR2 YSYEKL. Trimming shortened V by 1 base and J by 2 bases, and 12 bases separated the two germline ends. CDR3 in amino acids: CASSQVRQGAYEQYF. CDR3 in DNA: TGCGCCAGCAGCCAAGTGAGGCAGGGAGCCTACGAGCAGTACTTC.

This chain uses TRBV5-5 with TRBJ1-1; TRBD1 might be the D (6 bases). CDR3 length equals 14 residues. V shed 9 bases and J shed 5 bases, with 20 bases lying between them. The V gene's germline CDR1 is SGHKS and CDR2 YYEKEE (reference sequence). The CDR3 here is CATSRGIYETEAFF. The CDR3 nucleotides read TGTGCCACCTCAAGGGGGATTTATGAAACTGAAGCTTTCTTT. Combining the CDR3 with reference TRBV5-5 and TRBJ1-1 gives the whole variable domain DAGVTQSPTHLIKTRGQQVTLRCSPISGHKSVSWYQQVLGQGPQFIFQYYEKEERGRGNFPDRFSARQFPNYSSELNVNALLLGDSALYLCATSRGIYETEAFFGQGTRLTVV.

This chain connects TRBV27 to TRBJ1-2; D uncertain. The V gene's germline CDR1 is MNHEY and CDR2 SMNVEV (reference sequence). The CDR3 spans 16 residues. V was shortened by 0 bases and J by 6 bases, with 17 bases between the two germline ends. CDR3 region: CASSLSPFSGRDGYTF. DNA for the CDR3: TGTGCCAGCAGTTTATCGCCGTTTTCGGGAAGGGATGGCTACACCTTC.

The V call is TRBV7-3, the J call TRBJ1-3, with TRBD1 identical over 7 bases. Germline CDR1 reads SGHTA; CDR2 reads FQGTGA. Trimming removed 5 bases from V and 4 bases from J; junction bases left unmatched: 8. The CDR3 spans 15 residues. CDR3 in amino acids: CASSPRQGPGNTIYF. The CDR3 DNA reads as TGTGCCAGCAGCCCCCGACAGGGACCGGGAAACACCATATATTTT.

This clone showed up just once. The V gene is TRBV6-5, the J gene TRBJ2-5; 9 bases are a match to TRBD2. From germline, CDR1 is MNHEY and CDR2 SVGAGI. The CDR3 runs 16 residues. V was pared by 3 bases and J by 4 bases, with 9 bases of the junction left unmatched. CDR3 sequence reads: CASSYSRLAVGETQYF. CDR3 nucleotides: TGTGCCAGCAGTTATTCCCGACTAGCGGTGGGAGAGACCCAGTACTTC.

This sequence joins TRBV19 and TRBJ1-5; D not resolved. CDR1 LNHDA and CDR2 SQIVND come from the germline V gene (reference sequence). V dropped 9 bases and J dropped 8 bases, with 5 bases sitting between them. There are 9 residues in the CDR3. This CDR3 reads CARREPQHF. Written as DNA, the CDR3 is TGTGCCAGAAGAGAGCCCCAGCATTTT. The full variable domain, completed using reference TRBV19 and TRBJ1-5, is DGGITQSPKYLFRKEGQNVTLSCEQNLNHDAMYWYRQDPGQGLRLIYYSQIVNDFQKGDIAEGYSVSREKKESFPLTVTSAQKNPTAFYLCARREPQHFGDGTRLSIL.

This chain links TRBV6-5 with TRBJ2-7, with D maybe TRBD2 (7 bases). V gave up 7 bases and J gave up 4 bases, with 20 bases separating them. In germline, CDR1 is MNHEY, CDR2 SVGAGI. The CDR3 consists of 15 residues. CDR3 residues: CASTSARGAGYEQYF. The CDR3, as DNA: TGTGCCAGCACTTCCGCCCGGGGGGCAGGGTACGAGCAGTACTTC.

The chain uses TRBV5-4 and TRBJ2-3; no clear D. The CDR3 totals 11 residues. V gave up 4 bases and J gave up 7 bases, with 7 bases separating them. Looked up from germline, CDR1 is SGHNT and CDR2 is YYREEE (reference sequence). The CDR3 protein is CASSQENTQYF. CDR3 nucleotide sequence: TGTGCCAGCAGCCAGGAGAATACGCAGTATTTT.

V and J are TRBV6-1 and TRBJ2-2, with D maybe TRBD1 (6 bases). Germline CDR1 and CDR2: MNHNS and SASEGT. This CDR3 is built from 14 residues. The germline V and J ends were trimmed by 8 bases and 2 bases, with 12 bases remaining between them. CDR3 region: CASRRTVNTGELFF. As DNA, the CDR3 is TGTGCCAGCCGACGGACAGTAAACACCGGGGAGCTGTTTTTT.

The J gene is TRBJ2-7, the V gene TRBV6-5; D is ambiguous. CDR1 MNHEY and CDR2 SVGAGI come from the germline V gene. V was shortened by 7 bases and J by 3 bases, with 13 bases between the two germline ends. The CDR3 runs 13 residues. The CDR3: CASTKGTGYEQYF. The CDR3 DNA is TGTGCCAGCACCAAAGGTACCGGCTACGAGCAGTACTTC.

As DNA, the CDR3 is TGTGCCAGTCGGTTTTTGGGCACCTACAATGAGCAGTTCTTC. It yields the protein CASRFLGTYNEQFF. The J gene is TRBJ2-1, the V gene TRBV19; D call uncertain. The length of the CDR3 is 14 residues. The germline V gene encodes CDR1 LNHDA and CDR2 SQIVND (reference sequence). V shed 8 bases and J shed 2 bases, with 13 bases lying between them.

The J gene is TRBJ2-3, the V gene TRBV2; no definite D call. The germline CDR1 and CDR2 sequences are SNHLY and FYNNEI. V was shortened by 4 bases and J by 4 bases, with 6 bases between the two germline ends. CDR3 length: 12 amino acids. The CDR3 protein is CASSALSDTQYF. The CDR3 DNA reads as TGTGCCAGCAGTGCCTTGTCAGATACGCAGTATTTT.

V is TRBV7-3 and J is TRBJ2-1, with D perhaps being TRBD1 or TRBD2 (5 bases each). V lost 8 bases, J lost 6 bases, and 11 bases lay in between. Germline CDR1 and CDR2: SGHTA and FQGTGA. This CDR3 is 12 amino acids long. CDR3 region: CASGAGPNEQFF. The CDR3 DNA sequence: TGTGCCAGCGGGGCGGGCCCCAATGAGCAGTTCTTC.